The source of this T cell receptor beta chain is a study of cytomegalovirus exposure and HLA in healthy donors. Amplification used 60 Vbeta primers and 13 Jbeta primers. Sequenced by immunoSEQ multiplex PCR; TCRdb stores in-frame clones only, minus some. Of about 120,000 clones in the sample, approximately 17% were seen once. In germline, CDR1 is LGHNA, CDR2 YSLEER. CDR3 size: 16 residues. Trimming removed 0 bases from V and 2 bases from J, with 12 bases in between. This clone has a handful of counts. Its matching antigen is unknown. Study outcomes and limitations: Donors belonging to an Asian-associated ancestry cluster reportedly showed fewer N-insertions in productive TCRs than the roughly 670-donor mean, according to what a later analysis found. When analyzed later, a missense DCLRE1C variant was found to be linked to TCR beta V- and J-gene trimming. Per a prior analysis, the majority of TCR beta V segments were productive roughly 87% or roughly 30% of the time.

The gene calls are TRBV4-3 and TRBJ2-3; possibly TRBD1 for D (6 bases). This sequence was found in a female donor in good health and CMV-seropositive. The material sequenced was PBMCs. DNA of the CDR3: TGCGCCAGCAGCCAAGAAACCAGGGGTTTCACAGATACGCAGTATTTT. Amino acids: CASSQETRGFTDTQYF.